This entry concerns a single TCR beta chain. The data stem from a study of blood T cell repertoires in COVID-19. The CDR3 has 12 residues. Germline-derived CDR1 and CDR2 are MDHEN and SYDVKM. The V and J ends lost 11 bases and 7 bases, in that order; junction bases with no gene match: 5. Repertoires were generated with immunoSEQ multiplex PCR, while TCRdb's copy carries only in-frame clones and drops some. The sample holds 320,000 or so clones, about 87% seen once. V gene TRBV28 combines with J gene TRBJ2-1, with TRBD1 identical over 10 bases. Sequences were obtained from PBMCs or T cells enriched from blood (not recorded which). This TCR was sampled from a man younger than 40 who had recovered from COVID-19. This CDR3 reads CAGGTGENEQFF. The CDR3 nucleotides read TGTGCCGGGGGGACAGGGGAGAATGAGCAGTTCTTC.